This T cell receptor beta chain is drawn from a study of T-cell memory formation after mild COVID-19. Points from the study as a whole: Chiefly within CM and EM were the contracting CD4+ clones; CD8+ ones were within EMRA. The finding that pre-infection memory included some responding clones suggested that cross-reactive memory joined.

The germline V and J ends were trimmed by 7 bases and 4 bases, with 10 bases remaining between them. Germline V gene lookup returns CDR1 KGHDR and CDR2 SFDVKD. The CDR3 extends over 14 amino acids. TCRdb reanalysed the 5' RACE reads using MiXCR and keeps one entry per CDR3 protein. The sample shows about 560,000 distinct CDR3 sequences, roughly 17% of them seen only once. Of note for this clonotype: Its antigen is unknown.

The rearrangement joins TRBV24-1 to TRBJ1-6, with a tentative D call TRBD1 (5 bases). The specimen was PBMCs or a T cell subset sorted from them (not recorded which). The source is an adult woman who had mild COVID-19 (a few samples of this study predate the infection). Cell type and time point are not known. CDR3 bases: TGTGCCACCAGCGAGGGACGGTATAATTCACCCCTCCACTTT. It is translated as CATSEGRYNSPLHF.